A selection of T cell receptor beta chains follows, all from one sample in a study of cytomegalovirus exposure and HLA in healthy donors. The table came from immunoSEQ multiplex PCR; TCRdb's copy has only in-frame clones and leaves some out. The repertoire has 150,000 to 200,000 clones, 70% to 85% of them found once; the top ten carry 3.5% to 5%. Sequencing used PBMCs. These receptors were collected from a woman in her 30s in good health and CMV-seropositive. Both conserved end residues are part of each CDR3. The order of the fields is V gene, D gene, clone size, J gene, CDR3 protein, CDR3 DNA. A D gene is named only where the DNA matches it firmly. Not all rows give a size; the values are once, few, many and, for expanded clones, a class.

TRBV7-9	TRBD1	-	TRBJ2-7	CASSLAGGQGNPYEQYF	TGTGCCAGCAGCTTAGCGGGGGGACAGGGCAACCCCTACGAGCAGTACTTC
TRBV10-1	TRBD2	-	TRBJ2-1	CASSESSSGVLSSYNEQFF	TGCGCCAGCAGTGAGTCGTCTAGCGGGGTTCTGAGCTCCTACAATGAGCAGTTCTTC
TRBV10-3	TRBD2	-	TRBJ2-7	CAISGGSSGGLAGEQYF	TGTGCCATCAGTGGAGGTTCTAGCGGGGGGCTGGCGGGAGAGCAGTACTTC
TRBV6-1	TRBD1	-	TRBJ2-1	CASSSIRGPPGLQFF	TGTGCCAGCAGTTCTATCAGGGGGCCACCAGGACTTCAGTTCTTC
TRBV7-6	-	-	TRBJ1-1	CASSPHGPQNTEAFF	TGTGCCAGCAGCCCTCACGGTCCCCAGAACACTGAAGCTTTCTTT
TRBV6-6	-	-	TRBJ2-3	CASSYLQGTDTQYF	TGTGCCAGCAGTTACCTACAGGGCACAGATACGCAGTATTTT
TRBV5-4	-	-	TRBJ1-2	CASSSPGLAKDGYTF	TGTGCCAGCAGCTCACCGGGGTTGGCCAAGGATGGCTACACCTTC
TRBV27	TRBD1	-	TRBJ1-4	CASRNRGLEEKLFF	TGTGCCAGCAGAAACAGGGGGCTGGAGGAAAAACTGTTTTTT
TRBV27	TRBD1	-	TRBJ1-1	CASSLLRTGVGDTEAFF	TGTGCCAGCAGTTTGTTAAGGACAGGGGTGGGGGACACTGAAGCTTTCTTT
TRBV9	-	once	TRBJ2-1	CASSVEAGGSYNEQFF	TGTGCCAGCAGCGTAGAGGCGGGTGGCTCCTACAATGAGCAGTTCTTC
TRBV5-6	-	-	TRBJ1-4	CASSLANLEKLFF	TGTGCCAGCAGCTTGGCCAACTTAGAAAAACTGTTTTTT
TRBV10-2	TRBD2	-	TRBJ2-3	CASSGYSGGGTDTQYF	TGCGCCAGCAGCGGTTATAGCGGGGGGGGGACAGATACGCAGTATTTT
TRBV12-5	-	-	TRBJ2-2	CASGIQAVNTGELFF	TGTGCTAGTGGTATCCAAGCGGTGAACACCGGGGAGCTGTTTTTT
TRBV10-3	TRBD2	-	TRBJ2-5	CAISGAGWQETQYF	TGTGCCATCAGTGGAGCGGGGTGGCAAGAGACCCAGTACTTC
TRBV19	TRBD2	once	TRBJ2-3	CASRTSGRSGTDTQYF	TGTGCCAGTAGGACTAGCGGACGATCCGGTACAGATACGCAGTATTTT
TRBV2	-	-	TRBJ1-3	CASSPDGGSSGNTIYF	TGTGCCAGCAGCCCGGACGGTGGGAGCTCTGGAAACACCATATATTTT
TRBV19	TRBD2	-	TRBJ2-7	CASSPRGGSSYEQYF	TGTGCCAGTAGCCCTCGTGGCGGGAGCTCCTACGAGCAGTACTTC
TRBV9	-	-	TRBJ2-5	CASSSMGTRGETQYF	TGTGCCAGCAGTTCCATGGGAACTAGAGGAGAGACCCAGTACTTC
TRBV19	-	-	TRBJ2-3	CASSILGATDTQYF	TGTGCCAGTAGTATATTAGGGGCGACAGATACGCAGTATTTT
TRBV7-8	-	-	TRBJ1-1	CASSFHMGLNTEAFF	TGTGCCAGCAGCTTTCACATGGGACTTAACACTGAAGCTTTCTTT
TRBV12-5	TRBD2	-	TRBJ2-5	CASGFGRLAGQETQYF	TGTGCTAGTGGTTTTGGAAGACTAGCGGGACAAGAGACCCAGTACTTC
TRBV5-4	-	few	TRBJ1-2	CASSLVGRADYGYTF	TGTGCCAGCAGCTTGGTTGGCAGGGCTGACTATGGCTACACCTTC
TRBV27	-	-	TRBJ1-2	CASRPLGAVGGYTF	TGTGCCAGCAGACCACTTGGGGCTGTGGGTGGCTACACCTTC
TRBV29-1	-	-	TRBJ2-3	CSVFAGDTQYF	TGCAGCGTTTTCGCCGGGGATACGCAGTATTTT
TRBV5-1	-	-	TRBJ1-4	CASSRGGAGEKLFF	TGCGCCAGCAGCCGCGGGGGGGCTGGTGAAAAACTGTTTTTT
TRBV11-3	-	-	TRBJ2-1	CASSYGTLNEQFF	TGTGCCAGCAGCTACGGGACTCTTAATGAGCAGTTCTTC
TRBV5-1	TRBD2	-	TRBJ2-1	CASTSGRANNEQLF	TGCGCCAGCACTAGCGGGAGGGCAAACAATGAGCAGCTCTTC
TRBV5-1	TRBD1	-	TRBJ1-2	CASSLAGQGGYGYTF	TGCGCCAGCAGCTTGGCGGGACAGGGCGGCTATGGCTACACCTTC
TRBV6-1	TRBD1	-	TRBJ2-7	CASSEAGQGIEQYF	TGTGCCAGCAGTGAAGCGGGACAGGGGATAGAGCAGTACTTC
TRBV4-3	TRBD2	-	TRBJ2-7	CASSQDLGLAGRSYEQYF	TGCGCCAGCAGCCAAGACCTGGGACTAGCGGGACGTTCCTACGAGCAGTACTTC
TRBV13	TRBD2	few	TRBJ2-1	CASSLAGGDQDEQFF	TGTGCCAGCAGCTTAGCCGGGGGGGATCAGGATGAGCAGTTCTTC
TRBV4-1	TRBD2	-	TRBJ2-5	CASSRGHSGGQETQYF	TGCGCCAGCAGCCGAGGCCATAGCGGGGGGCAAGAGACCCAGTACTTC
TRBV9	-	few	TRBJ2-7	CASSQEEGLGYEQYF	TGTGCCAGCAGTCAGGAGGAGGGGCTCGGTTACGAGCAGTACTTC
TRBV5-4	-	-	TRBJ2-3	CASSSGYHTDTQYF	TGTGCCAGCAGCTCAGGCTACCACACAGATACGCAGTATTTT
TRBV9	TRBD1	-	TRBJ2-3	CASSGQQGLDTQYF	TGTGCCAGCAGCGGCCAACAGGGGTTAGATACGCAGTATTTT
TRBV7-9	-	once	TRBJ1-6	CASSAGSYSPLHF	TGTGCCAGCAGCGCCGGTTCGTATTCACCCCTCCACTTT
TRBV6-1	-	-	TRBJ2-7	CASSEYSYEQYF	TGTGCCAGCAGTGAATACTCCTACGAGCAGTACTTC
TRBV2	-	-	TRBJ2-5	CASTGNNQETQYF	TGTGCCAGCACGGGGAACAACCAAGAGACCCAGTACTTC
TRBV5-4	TRBD1	once	TRBJ1-2	CASSLEGTAYGYTF	TGTGCCAGCAGCTTGGAAGGGACAGCCTATGGCTACACCTTC
TRBV2	-	-	TRBJ2-1	CASSDQKDGVLRGYNEQFF	TGTGCCAGCAGTGACCAGAAAGACGGGGTGTTGCGGGGTTACAATGAGCAGTTCTTC
TRBV11-3	TRBD1	-	TRBJ2-5	CASSQRDRQETQYF	TGTGCCAGCAGCCAAAGGGACAGGCAAGAGACCCAGTACTTC
TRBV7-9	-	-	TRBJ1-1	CASSLGQVEAFF	TGTGCCAGCAGCTTAGGACAGGTTGAAGCTTTCTTT
TRBV7-2	TRBD2	-	TRBJ2-5	CASSSQPAGGLQETQYF	TGTGCCAGCAGCTCCCAGCCAGCGGGGGGCCTACAAGAGACCCAGTACTTC
TRBV7-8	-	-	TRBJ1-1	CASSDLVPGITEAFF	TGTGCCAGCAGCGACCTGGTACCCGGGATCACTGAAGCTTTCTTT
TRBV19	TRBD2	-	TRBJ2-3	CASSIAGGPLGTDTQYF	TGTGCCAGTAGTATAGCGGGGGGGCCCCTTGGCACAGATACGCAGTATTTT
TRBV6-4	-	-	TRBJ2-3	CASSVLGGATDTQYF	TGTGCCAGCAGTGTCCTCGGGGGTGCGACAGATACGCAGTATTTT
TRBV5-1	TRBD1	-	TRBJ2-2	CASSPDRVGNTGELFF	TGCGCCAGCAGCCCAGACAGGGTTGGGAACACCGGGGAGCTGTTTTTT
TRBV9	TRBD1	-	TRBJ2-7	CASSPRTGGGYEQYF	TGTGCCAGCAGCCCCCGTACAGGGGGAGGCTACGAGCAGTACTTC
TRBV6-1	TRBD2	-	TRBJ2-3	CASSRSGATTDTQYF	TGTGCCAGCAGCCGGAGCGGGGCCACCACAGATACGCAGTATTTT
TRBV29-1	-	-	TRBJ2-5	CSVDLLETQYF	TGCAGCGTTGATCTTTTGGAGACCCAGTACTTC
TRBV30	-	-	TRBJ2-1	CAWLSGPSYNEQFF	TGTGCCTGGTTGAGCGGACCCTCCTACAATGAGCAGTTCTTC
TRBV19	-	-	TRBJ1-5	CASSIPQTGFVNQPQHF	TGTGCCAGTAGTATACCCCAGACAGGTTTTGTCAATCAGCCCCAGCATTTT
TRBV10-3	TRBD1	-	TRBJ2-7	CATGQGDEQYF	TGTGCCACCGGACAGGGCGACGAGCAGTACTTC
TRBV6-1	TRBD1	-	TRBJ2-6	CASSVLTGTARSGANVLTF	TGTGCCAGCAGTGTCCTGACCGGGACAGCCCGCAGTGGGGCCAACGTCCTGACTTTC
TRBV5-6	TRBD1	-	TRBJ2-1	CASSLRDRGPGNEQFF	TGTGCCAGCAGCCTGAGGGACAGGGGGCCGGGCAATGAGCAGTTCTTC